This entry features one TCR beta chain sequence. The table came from immunoSEQ multiplex PCR; TCRdb's copy has only in-frame clones and leaves some out. Among around 450,000 clones, about 90% were seen once, and the ten largest hold less than 4.5%. Specified treatment: roughly 20 received Ad26.COV2.S at low or high dose, single or two shots; 5 received placebo; per-sample allocation not given. The investigators took samples on day 63 after the first vaccine or placebo injection. Trimming left V 3 bases short and J 2 bases short, with 11 bases between. The CDR3 consists of 16 residues. Germline V gene lookup returns CDR1 MDHEN and CDR2 SYDVKM. The sample belongs to a study of Ad26.COV2.S vaccination and SARS-CoV-2 variants.

The genes are TRBV28 and TRBJ2-6; either TRBD1 or TRBD2 may supply D (5 bases each). The sequence was obtained from a person aged 18-65 years who received the Ad26.COV2.S COVID-19 vaccine or a placebo. The specimen comprised peripheral blood, sampled in a trial of Ad26.COV2.S vaccine versus placebo. The CDR3 sequence is CASSLLGATGANVLTF. CDR3 DNA: TGTGCCAGCAGTTTGCTCGGGGCTACTGGGGCCAACGTCCTGACTTTC. Filled out from reference TRBV28 and TRBJ2-6, the complete variable domain reads DVKVTQSSRYLVKRTGEKVFLECVQDMDHENMFWYRQDPGLGLRLIYFSYDVKMKEKGDIPEGYSVSREKKERFSLILESASTNQTSMYLCASSLLGATGANVLTFGAGSRLTVL.